The TCR beta chain under discussion was sequenced for a study of CD8+ T cells in alopecia areata. For the study at large: Administration of oral tofacitinib to treated patients was at 5 to 10 mg twice daily. Study results and limitations: Sequence data from scalp samples additionally include resident alphabeta T cells of normal skin.

Following RNA extraction, reverse transcription yielded cDNA that acted as the sequencing template. The table came from immunoSEQ multiplex PCR; TCRdb's copy has only in-frame clones and leaves some out. The repertoire consists of around 140,000 clones, with 80% to 90% occurring once and the leading ten covering about 15%. Collected material from alopecia areata patients comprised lesional scalp punch biopsies and peripheral blood. This clone occurred once. The antigen is unknown. The CDR3 is 14 amino acids. The V gene's germline CDR1 is SGHRS and CDR2 YFSETQ. The germline V and J ends were trimmed by 0 bases and 0 bases, with 7 bases remaining between them.

The chain uses TRBV5-1 and TRBJ2-7; no definite D call. The sample was CD8+ T cells sorted from blood, taken at week 0. The TCR originated in a human donor with alopecia areata. The CDR3 bases are TGCGCCAGCAGCTTGGAGGTCAACTCCTACGAGCAGTACTTC. Its protein product is CASSLEVNSYEQYF.